The entry below describes one TCR beta chain. The antigen remains undetermined. The protocol was immunoSEQ multiplex PCR, while the TCRdb copy is restricted to in-frame clones and leaves out a portion. There are approximately 32,000 clones in the sample; over 75% occur only once, and 58% lies in the top ten. Germline loops: CDR1 LNHDA, CDR2 SQIVND (reference sequence). With 9 bases clipped from V and 7 bases from J, the junction kept 6 bases outside the gene matches. This CDR3 is 12 amino acids long. This entry is derived from a study of OX40 agonist ivuxolimab in advanced cancers. In the study overall: As their treatment, patients were administered ivuxolimab, an agonistic anti-OX40 (CD134) antibody. The study, taken as a whole, reports: Among expanded peripheral T cells, antigen specificity went undetermined. Both blood CD4+ and CD8+ T cells showed clonal growth by week 6 at 0.1 to 3.0 mg/kg.

Sampling times: baseline, cycle 4 day 1, cycle 7 day 1. The sample consisted of CD4+ or CD8+ T cells sorted from blood, taken in a trial of the OX40 agonist ivuxolimab. This chain connects TRBV19 to TRBJ2-1; TRBD1 matches at 7 bases. The TCR originated in an adult with an advanced solid tumor such as melanoma, head and neck, liver or kidney cancer. CDR3 bases: TGTGCCAGCGTGACAGGGCGAAATGAGCAGTTCTTC. This translates into CASVTGRNEQFF.